Listed below are T cell receptor beta chains from one sample, sequenced in a study of OX40 agonist ivuxolimab in advanced cancers. Produced via immunoSEQ multiplex PCR; TCRdb's table is partial and in-frame only. The sample includes 35,000 to 40,000 clones, about 89% of them seen just once. Sequenced material: CD4+ or CD8+ T cells sorted from blood, taken in a trial of the OX40 agonist ivuxolimab. All receptors derive from an adult with an advanced solid tumor such as melanoma, head and neck, liver or kidney cancer. Each CDR3 is given with its conserved first and last residue. The order of the fields is clone size, D gene, J gene, V gene, CDR3 DNA, CDR3 protein. D genes are given only for firm matches. Only part of the rows carry a size: once, few, many, or a class if the clone is expanded.

NA NA TRBJ1-2 TRBV7-9 TGTGCCAGCAGCTTAGGTGATTCCTATGGCTACACCTTC CASSLGDSYGYTF
NA TRBD1 TRBJ2-1 TRBV6-4 TGTGCCAGCAGTGCCGGGACAGCGAGTAATGAGCAGTTCTTC CASSAGTASNEQFF
NA NA TRBJ2-5 TRBV7-7 TGTGCCAGCAGCTTAGCCGGGAGTATCCAAGAGACCCAGTACTTC CASSLAGSIQETQYF
NA TRBD2 TRBJ2-1 TRBV16 TGTGCCAGCAGCCAAGCGCTAGCGGGGGGAGAGCAGTTCTTC CASSQALAGGEQFF
NA NA TRBJ2-7 TRBV7-6 TGTGCCAGCAGCTTGGGGACTGGCTACGAGCAGTACTTC CASSLGTGYEQYF
NA NA TRBJ1-2 TRBV9 TGTGCCAGCAGCGTAGTTCCATCTCACAGGGTTAGGGATGGCTACACCTTC CASSVVPSHRVRDGYTF
NA NA TRBJ1-6 TRBV7-9 TGTGCCAGCAGCTTAGTGGTGCGGGGGTCTTATAATTCACCCCTCCACTTT CASSLVVRGSYNSPLHF
NA NA TRBJ2-5 TRBV5-4 TGTGCCAGCTCTGGGGGGGGGCTAACCCAAGAGACCCAGTACTTC CASSGGGLTQETQYF
NA NA TRBJ2-3 TRBV27 TGTGCCAGCAGTCCACCGGGCTCGCTGATCCGGCAGTATTTT CASSPPGSLIRQYF
NA NA TRBJ2-2 TRBV19 TGTGCCAGTCGTCTTCTCGGGGGTCTGGACACCGGGGAGCTGTTTTTT CASRLLGGLDTGELFF
NA NA TRBJ2-7 TRBV15 TGTGCCACCAGCAGAGCCCCTGGCGAGCAGTACTTC CATSRAPGEQYF
NA NA TRBJ2-7 TRBV5-1 TGCGCCAGCAGCTTGACCACGCAAGAAAAGTTCTACGAGCAGTACTTC CASSLTTQEKFYEQYF
NA NA TRBJ2-7 TRBV6-5 TGTGCCAGCAGTTTCGGGGGCGCCTCCTACGAGCAGTACTTC CASSFGGASYEQYF
NA NA TRBJ1-5 TRBV28 TGTGCCTGGGGGACACAGGATACTTATAGCAATCAGCCCCAGCATTTT CAWGTQDTYSNQPQHF
NA NA TRBJ2-1 TRBV6-4 TGTGCCAGCACCCTAGGGGGGGCCGGGGCGGACAATGAGCAGTTCTTC CASTLGGAGADNEQFF
NA TRBD1 TRBJ2-7 TRBV19 TGTGCCAGTAGTCGGACAGGGTCCGAGCAGTACTTC CASSRTGSEQYF
NA NA TRBJ2-5 TRBV19 TGTGCCAGTAGTCGACTGACACAAGAGACCCAGTACTTC CASSRLTQETQYF
NA TRBD2 TRBJ2-7 TRBV7-2 TGTGCCAGCAGCACCGGGACTAGCGGGTACGAGCAGTACTTC CASSTGTSGYEQYF
NA NA TRBJ1-2 TRBV21-1 TGTGCCAGCAGCAAGAAAGGGAGGGACTATGGCTACACCTTC CASSKKGRDYGYTF
NA TRBD1 TRBJ2-7 TRBV7-2 TGTGCCAGCAGCTTATGGGACAGCTCCTACGAGCAGTACTTC CASSLWDSSYEQYF
few TRBD1 TRBJ1-2 TRBV27 TGTGCCAGCAGGACCCCGGACAGGGGGCCTAACTATGGCTACACCTTC CASRTPDRGPNYGYTF
NA TRBD1 TRBJ2-7 TRBV9 TGTGCCAGCAGCGTATCACAGGGGACGGACGAGCAGTACTTC CASSVSQGTDEQYF
NA TRBD1 TRBJ1-2 TRBV27 TGTGCCAGCAGTTCCTCCGGGACAGGGATCTATGGCTACACCTTC CASSSSGTGIYGYTF
NA NA TRBJ1-4 TRBV6-5 TGTGCCAGCAGTGTAACAGGAGGAGAAAAACTGTTTTTT CASSVTGGEKLFF
NA NA TRBJ1-2 TRBV6-5 TGTGCCAGCAGTTACTCGGCTCGTCAGGGGTATGGCTACACCTTC CASSYSARQGYGYTF
NA TRBD1 TRBJ1-6 TRBV5-6 TGTGCCAGCAGCTGGACAGGGTATAATTCACCCCTCCACTTT CASSWTGYNSPLHF
NA NA TRBJ2-7 TRBV27 TGTGCCAGCAGTTTAACTGGGGCCTCCTACGAGCAGTACTTC CASSLTGASYEQYF
NA NA TRBJ1-4 TRBV7-2 TGTGCCAGCACTATCGAGGCACCTGAAAAACTGTTTTTT CASTIEAPEKLFF
NA NA TRBJ2-2 TRBV7-5 TGTGCCAGCAGCCCCTTAGGAAACACCGGGGAGCTGTTTTTT CASSPLGNTGELFF
NA TRBD1 TRBJ1-5 TRBV7-9 TGTGCCATTAGGACAGGGGGCGAAGAGCCCCAGCATTTT CAIRTGGEEPQHF
NA NA TRBJ1-1 TRBV28 TGTGCCAGCAGTTTGCGGGGAAACACTGAAGCTTTCTTT CASSLRGNTEAFF
NA NA TRBJ2-7 TRBV7-9 TGTGCCAGCAGCCAGGGGACTGCGAGGGGCGAGCAGTACTTC CASSQGTARGEQYF
NA NA TRBJ2-3 TRBV5-1 TGCGCCAGCAGCTATCTCGGGGGAAGCACAGATACGCAGTATTTT CASSYLGGSTDTQYF
NA NA TRBJ2-1 TRBV7-2 TGTGCCAGCAGCTTAAGGGGGGATGAGCAGTTCTTC CASSLRGDEQFF
NA NA TRBJ1-1 TRBV15 TGTGCCACCAGCGTCCGAGACGGTTTGAACACTGAAGCTTTCTTT CATSVRDGLNTEAFF
NA NA TRBJ2-3 TRBV11-2 TGTGCCAGCAGCTTACTCGTTGGGAGCACAGATACGCAGTATTTT CASSLLVGSTDTQYF
NA NA TRBJ1-2 TRBV19 TGTGCCAGTAGTATCCCGGGCGACTACTATGGCTACACCTTC CASSIPGDYYGYTF
NA NA TRBJ2-7 TRBV28 TGTGCCAGCAGTTTAGATTCAGATTCCTACGAGCAGTACTTC CASSLDSDSYEQYF
NA NA TRBJ1-2 TRBV27 TGTGCCAGCAGTTTATCGTTAACAGGGTATGGCTACACCTTC CASSLSLTGYGYTF
NA TRBD1 TRBJ1-3 TRBV7-9 TGTGCCAGCAGCAACTCGACAGGGCCGTCCGGAAACACCATATATTTT CASSNSTGPSGNTIYF
NA TRBD1 TRBJ1-5 TRBV9 TGTGCCAGCAGCGTAGGACAGGGTGCCCAGCCTCAGCATTTT CASSVGQGAQPQHF
NA NA TRBJ1-2 TRBV6-5 TGTGCCAGCAGTGGATCCCCCCAATTC CASSGSPQF
NA NA TRBJ2-7 TRBV7-9 TGTGCCAGCAGCTTAGCGCCGGAGATCTACGAGCAGTACTTC CASSLAPEIYEQYF